The text below deals with one T cell receptor (beta chain). Its matching antigen is unknown. The CDR3 has 14 amino acids. J was trimmed by 7 bases and V by 6 bases; bases with no gene match: 9. In germline, CDR1 is MNHEY, CDR2 SVGAGI. The data were taken from a study of T cells in localized non-small cell lung cancer. General observations from the study: Uninvolved adjacent lung had higher T cell clonality than tumor and all other tissues.

Method: immunoSEQ multiplex PCR; TCRdb's copy keeps in-frame clones and lacks some. Here the sample spans roughly 13,000 clones, roughly nine tenths being singletons. The receptor was derived from a man between 40 and 69 years old with stage III lung adenocarcinoma. J is TRBJ1-5 and V is TRBV6-5; 7 nucleotides match TRBD1. The sequencing used peripheral blood mononuclear cells, collected before any cancer treatment. In nucleotides, the CDR3 is TGTGCCAGCAGGATCGACAGGGATGGACAGCCCCAGCATTTT. This sequence encodes CASRIDRDGQPQHF.